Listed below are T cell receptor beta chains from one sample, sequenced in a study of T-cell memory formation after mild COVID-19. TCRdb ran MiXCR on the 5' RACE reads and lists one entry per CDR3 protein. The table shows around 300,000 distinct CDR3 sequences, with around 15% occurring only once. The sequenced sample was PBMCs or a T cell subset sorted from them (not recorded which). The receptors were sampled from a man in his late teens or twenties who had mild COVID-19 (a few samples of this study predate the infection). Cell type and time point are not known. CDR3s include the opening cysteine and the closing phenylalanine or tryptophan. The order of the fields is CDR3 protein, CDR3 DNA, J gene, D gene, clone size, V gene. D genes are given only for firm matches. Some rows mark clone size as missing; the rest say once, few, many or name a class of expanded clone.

cdr3_aa: CASSGLAGKETQYF
cdr3_nt: TGTGCCAGCTCCGGACTAGCGGGAAAAGAGACCCAGTACTTC
j_call: TRBJ2-5
d_call: TRBD2
clone_size: .
v_call: TRBV28

cdr3_aa: CASTLVGGGGTEAFF
cdr3_nt: TGTGCCAGCACTCTGGTAGGGGGCGGGGGCACTGAAGCTTTCTTT
j_call: TRBJ1-1
d_call: TRBD1
clone_size: .
v_call: TRBV7-3

cdr3_aa: CASSVEGSWGDTQYF
cdr3_nt: TGTGCCAGCAGCGTAGAGGGGAGTTGGGGAGATACGCAGTATTTT
j_call: TRBJ2-3
d_call: .
clone_size: few
v_call: TRBV9

cdr3_aa: CASSQDHLGNQPQHF
cdr3_nt: TGCGCCAGCAGCCAAGACCATCTTGGCAATCAGCCCCAGCATTTT
j_call: TRBJ1-5
d_call: .
clone_size: few
v_call: TRBV4-3

cdr3_aa: CAISAGLAGSAEETQYF
cdr3_nt: TGTGCCATCAGTGCGGGACTAGCGGGGTCGGCAGAAGAGACCCAGTACTTC
j_call: TRBJ2-5
d_call: TRBD2
clone_size: many
v_call: TRBV10-3

cdr3_aa: CASSPNGGAGETQYF
cdr3_nt: TGCGCCAGCAGCCCGAATGGGGGGGCCGGTGAGACCCAGTACTTC
j_call: TRBJ2-5
d_call: .
clone_size: few
v_call: TRBV5-1

cdr3_aa: CASSGSQGAGAFF
cdr3_nt: TGTGCCAGCAGCGGATCCCAGGGGGCAGGAGCTTTCTTT
j_call: TRBJ1-1
d_call: TRBD1
clone_size: few
v_call: TRBV7-9

cdr3_aa: CASSYPSQPQHF
cdr3_nt: TGTGCCAGCAGTTATCCGAGTCAGCCCCAGCATTTT
j_call: TRBJ1-5
d_call: .
clone_size: few
v_call: TRBV6-2/TRBV6-3

cdr3_aa: CASSAGQGFYGYTF
cdr3_nt: TGTGCCAGCAGTGCGGGACAGGGATTCTATGGCTACACCTTC
j_call: TRBJ1-2
d_call: TRBD1
clone_size: many
v_call: TRBV6-5

cdr3_aa: CASSPDLNTEAFF
cdr3_nt: TGCGCCAGCAGCCCGGACCTGAACACTGAAGCTTTCTTT
j_call: TRBJ1-1
d_call: .
clone_size: many
v_call: TRBV18

cdr3_aa: CASSSSQVNEKLFF
cdr3_nt: TGTGCCAGCAGTTCCTCACAGGTTAATGAAAAACTGTTTTTT
j_call: TRBJ1-4
d_call: .
clone_size: few
v_call: TRBV27

cdr3_aa: CAISPRDREANEQYF
cdr3_nt: TGTGCCATCAGTCCCCGGGACAGGGAAGCCAACGAGCAGTACTTC
j_call: TRBJ2-7
d_call: TRBD1
clone_size: .
v_call: TRBV10-3

cdr3_aa: CASSLAQSEQYF
cdr3_nt: TGTGCCAGCAGTTTAGCGCAATCCGAGCAGTACTTC
j_call: TRBJ2-7
d_call: .
clone_size: many
v_call: TRBV12-3/TRBV12-4

cdr3_aa: CASSHPTPEAFF
cdr3_nt: TGTGCCAGCAGCCACCCCACCCCTGAAGCTTTCTTT
j_call: TRBJ1-1
d_call: .
clone_size: .
v_call: TRBV7-9

cdr3_aa: CASSSRLETGENEQFF
cdr3_nt: TGCGCCAGCAGCTCCCGACTAGAGACGGGGGAGAATGAGCAGTTCTTC
j_call: TRBJ2-1
d_call: .
clone_size: few
v_call: TRBV5-1

cdr3_aa: CSATRGTGAYEQYF
cdr3_nt: TGCAGCGCTACCCGGGGGACAGGGGCGTACGAGCAGTACTTC
j_call: TRBJ2-7
d_call: TRBD1
clone_size: .
v_call: TRBV29-1

cdr3_aa: CASSEKEYTEAFF
cdr3_nt: TGTGCCAGCAGTGAAAAGGAGTACACTGAAGCTTTCTTT
j_call: TRBJ1-1
d_call: .
clone_size: few
v_call: TRBV6-4

cdr3_aa: CASSNAGGGEQFF
cdr3_nt: TGTGCCAGCAGCAATGCGGGGGGGGGTGAGCAGTTCTTC
j_call: TRBJ2-1
d_call: TRBD2
clone_size: .
v_call: TRBV7-2

cdr3_aa: CASSQGVGRNTQYF
cdr3_nt: TGCGCCAGCAGCCAAGGGGTGGGTCGGAATACGCAGTATTTT
j_call: TRBJ2-3
d_call: .
clone_size: few
v_call: TRBV4-3

cdr3_aa: CSARDSSKVGYTF
cdr3_nt: TGCAGTGCTAGGGACTCCTCAAAGGTGGGCTACACCTTC
j_call: TRBJ1-2
d_call: .
clone_size: .
v_call: TRBV20-1

cdr3_aa: CASSPRMVHEKLFF
cdr3_nt: TGTGCCAGCAGCCCTAGGATGGTCCATGAAAAACTGTTTTTT
j_call: TRBJ1-4
d_call: .
clone_size: .
v_call: TRBV9

cdr3_aa: CSARDGARELAGNTIYF
cdr3_nt: TGCAGTGCTAGAGATGGGGCCAGGGAACTAGCTGGAAACACCATATATTTT
j_call: TRBJ1-3
d_call: .
clone_size: few
v_call: TRBV20-1

cdr3_aa: CASRPGRLRELFF
cdr3_nt: TGTGCCAGCAGGCCCGGGAGACTGCGGGAGCTGTTTTTT
j_call: TRBJ2-2
d_call: .
clone_size: few
v_call: TRBV6-2/TRBV6-3